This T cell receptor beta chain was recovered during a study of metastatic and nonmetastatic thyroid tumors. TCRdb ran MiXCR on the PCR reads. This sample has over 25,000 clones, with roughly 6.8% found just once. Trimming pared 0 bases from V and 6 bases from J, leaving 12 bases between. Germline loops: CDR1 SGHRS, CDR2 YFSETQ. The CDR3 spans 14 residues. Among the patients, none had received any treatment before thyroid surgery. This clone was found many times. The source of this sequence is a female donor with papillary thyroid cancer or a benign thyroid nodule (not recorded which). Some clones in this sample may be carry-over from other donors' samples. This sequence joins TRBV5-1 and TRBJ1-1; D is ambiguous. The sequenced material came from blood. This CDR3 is CASSLEGGDAEAFF. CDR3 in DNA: TGCGCCAGCAGCTTGGAAGGAGGAGATGCTGAAGCTTTCTTT. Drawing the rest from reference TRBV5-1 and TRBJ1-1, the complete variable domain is KAGVTQTPRYLIKTRGQQVTLSCSPISGHRSVSWYQQTPGQGLQFLFEYFSETQRNKGNFPGRFSGRQFSNSRSEMNVSTLELGDSALYLCASSLEGGDAEAFFGQGTRLTVV.